Below, 15 T cell receptor beta chains from the same sample are listed, as sequenced in a study of T cells in Graves' hyperthyroidism and ophthalmopathy. Researchers amplified the TCR beta CDR3 regions from RNA transcripts. HTBI primers were employed in a first-round RT-PCR of the TCR CDR3. TCRdb independently ran MiXCR on the multiplex PCR reads; one entry per CDR3 protein. The sample holds about 590,000 distinct CDR3 sequences, approximately 15% seen once. The sequenced sample was blood. All receptors derive from a woman aged 30 to 39 with Graves' hyperthyroidism.

This clonotype came up many times. This chain links TRBV7-2 with TRBJ2-7; 9 nucleotides match TRBD1. The CDR3 runs 15 residues. Germline assignment: CDR1 SGHTA and CDR2 FQGNSA. Trimming cost V 4 bases and J 2 bases; bases outside gene matches: 6. In DNA, the CDR3 is TGTGCCAGCAGCTCCCGGACAGGGGCGACCTACGAGCAGTACTTC. It is translated as CASSSRTGATYEQYF.

This clonotype was recorded at least ten times. The rearrangement links TRBV29-1 to TRBJ2-3; tentative D call: TRBD1 (5 bases). CDR1 SQVTM and CDR2 ANQGSEA come from the germline V gene. The V gene lost 6 bases and the J gene lost 6 bases, with 13 bases spanning the gap. The CDR3 totals 12 residues. CDR3 protein: CSVEQEWDTQYF. The DNA for the CDR3 is TGCAGCGTCGAACAGGAATGGGATACGCAGTATTTT.

This clonotype was counted many times. The chain couples TRBV5-1 to TRBJ2-7; TRBD1 might be the D (5 bases). V lost 2 bases to trimming and J lost 2 bases, with 11 bases between them. Germline loops: CDR1 SGHRS, CDR2 YFSETQ. The CDR3 consists of 14 residues. The DNA for the CDR3 is TGCGCCAGCAGCTTTTATGACAGCCCCTACGAGCAGTACTTC. Its protein product is CASSFYDSPYEQYF.

This clonotype was counted ten times or more. This chain uses TRBV9 with TRBJ2-3; D gene uncertain. Trimming pared 0 bases from V and 0 bases from J, leaving 11 bases between. CDR3 size: 16 residues. Germline lookup yields CDR1 SGDLS and CDR2 YYNGEE. For the CDR3, the DNA is TGTGCCAGCAGCGTAGGAGCGCCGCGTAGCACAGATACGCAGTATTTT. It is translated as CASSVGAPRSTDTQYF.

V is TRBV7-9 and J is TRBJ1-5; D possibly corresponds to TRBD1 (5 bases). The CDR3 contains 17 residues. Per germline, CDR1 SEHNR and CDR2 FQNEAQ (reference sequence). With 3 bases removed from V and 6 bases from J, the gap between germline ends came to 21 bases. The CDR3 region has the DNA TGTGCCAGCAGCTTGTTCCATGGGGGGGTAGCTGTTCAGCCCCAGCATTTT. Amino acids: CASSLFHGGVAVQPQHF.

This clonotype has only a few counts. This rearrangement joins TRBV7-2 to TRBJ1-1; TRBD1 matches at 8 bases. This CDR3 has 14 residues. Germline lookup yields CDR1 SGHTA and CDR2 FQGNSA. With 1 base clipped from V and 6 bases from J, the junction kept 4 bases outside the gene matches. CDR3 residues: CASSLDRGRAEAFF. The CDR3 DNA reads TGTGCCAGCAGCTTAGACAGGGGGAGAGCTGAAGCTTTCTTT.

Many counts were recorded for this clonotype. J is TRBJ2-6 and V is TRBV28, with 9 bases aligning to TRBD1. CDR1 is MDHEN and CDR2 is SYDVKM in the germline V gene. The CDR3 length is 18 residues. The ends lost 2 bases at V and 0 bases at J; junction bases unmatched: 5. This chain's CDR3 is CASSLRGTGLSGANVLTF. CDR3 DNA sequence: TGTGCCAGCAGTTTACGGGGGACAGGGCTCTCTGGGGCCAACGTCCTGACTTTC.

Many counts were recorded for this clonotype. The chain has TRBV27 and TRBJ2-7; TRBD1 aligns across 7 bases. CDR3 length: 14 residues. The ends lost 4 bases at V and 3 bases at J; junction bases unmatched: 6. CDR1 is MNHEY and CDR2 is SMNVEV in the germline V gene (reference sequence). As DNA, the CDR3 is TGTGCCAGCAGTTCGGGACAGTCAGTCTACGAGCAGTACTTC. Translation gives CASSSGQSVYEQYF.

V is TRBV12-3 or TRBV12-4 and J is TRBJ1-6, with D maybe TRBD1 (5 bases). V lost 3 bases, J lost 7 bases, and 10 bases lay in between. This CDR3 has 14 amino acids. CDR3 DNA sequence: TGTGCCAGCAGTTTCGGGGAGGGGAATTCACCCCTCCACTTT. Its protein is CASSFGEGNSPLHF.

This clonotype was detected only a few times. The rearrangement links TRBV3-1 to TRBJ1-6; D is ambiguous. This CDR3 is built from 16 residues. In germline, CDR1 is LGHDT, CDR2 YNNKEL (reference sequence). V dropped 3 bases and J dropped 1 base, with 10 bases sitting between them. The CDR3, as DNA: TGTGCCAGCAGCCACGCCACAGTTTCCTATAATTCACCCCTCCACTTT. Encoded protein: CASSHATVSYNSPLHF.

This chain joins TRBV4-3 and TRBJ2-2; D might be TRBD1 (6 bases). Between the trimmed V and J ends, which lost 0 bases and 2 bases, there was a span of 7 bases. From germline, CDR1 is LGHNA and CDR2 YSLEER. The CDR3 is 15 residues long. CDR3 in DNA: TGCGCCAGCAGCCAAGAGGGGGCCAACACCGGGGAGCTGTTTTTT. Its protein is CASSQEGANTGELFF.

The table lists this clonotype with a count of one. A much larger clone lies a single base off, so this may be a read error. This sequence joins TRBV9 and TRBJ1-1; D gene ambiguous. CDR3 length: 13 residues. CDR1 is SGDLS and CDR2 is YYNGEE in the germline V gene. The CDR3 is CASGVEQYTEAFF. The CDR3 nucleotides read TGTGCCAGCGGCGTAGAACAATACACTGAAGCTTTCTTT.

This clonotype was observed a few times. The CDR3 DNA is TGCAGCGTTGAGGGGAGATCGGGCTACACCTTC. This codes for CSVEGRSGYTF. V usage is TRBV29-1 and J usage is TRBJ1-2; no clear D. Germline values: CDR1 SQVTM, CDR2 ANQGSEA. The CDR3 length is 11 residues. With 3 bases removed from V and 8 bases from J, the gap between germline ends came to 10 bases.

This clonotype appeared a few times. The chain combines TRBV4-3 with TRBJ1-1, with a possible D match to TRBD1 (5 bases). V gave up 1 base and J gave up 4 bases, with 10 bases separating them. Germline V gives CDR1 LGHNA, CDR2 YSLEER. There are 14 residues in the CDR3. This CDR3 is CASSQVPGRTEAFF. As DNA, the CDR3 is TGCGCCAGCAGCCAAGTCCCAGGGCGCACTGAAGCTTTCTTT.

This clonotype was seen ten or more times. This chain connects TRBV7-8 to TRBJ2-5, with TRBD1 matching over 7 bases. CDR3 length equals 16 residues. Trimming removed 2 bases from V and 1 base from J; junction bases left unmatched: 7. The germline V gene has CDR1 SGHVS and CDR2 FQNEAQ. DNA of the CDR3: TGTGCCAGCAGCTTATTCCCAAGACAGGGCCAAGAGACCCAGTACTTC. It encodes CASSLFPRQGQETQYF.